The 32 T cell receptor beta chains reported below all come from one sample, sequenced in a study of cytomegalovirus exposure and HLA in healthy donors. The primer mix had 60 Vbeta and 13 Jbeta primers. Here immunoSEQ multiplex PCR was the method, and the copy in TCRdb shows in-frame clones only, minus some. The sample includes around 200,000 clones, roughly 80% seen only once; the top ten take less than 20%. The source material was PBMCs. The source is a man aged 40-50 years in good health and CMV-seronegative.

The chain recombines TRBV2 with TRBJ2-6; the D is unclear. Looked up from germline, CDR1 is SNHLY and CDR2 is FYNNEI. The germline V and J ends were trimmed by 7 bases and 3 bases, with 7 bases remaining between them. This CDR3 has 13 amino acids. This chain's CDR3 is CASIFGGANVLTF. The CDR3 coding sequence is TGTGCCAGCATTTTCGGTGGGGCCAACGTCCTGACTTTC.

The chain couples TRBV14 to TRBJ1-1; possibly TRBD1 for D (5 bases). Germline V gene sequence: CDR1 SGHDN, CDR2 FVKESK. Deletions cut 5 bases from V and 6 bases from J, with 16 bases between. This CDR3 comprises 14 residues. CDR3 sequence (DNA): TGTGCCAGCAGCATCAGAATGGGACTTTCTGAAGCTTTCTTT. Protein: CASSIRMGLSEAFF.

DNA of the CDR3: TGTGCCAGCAGCTTGGTAGCAGCCACTAACTATGGCTACACCTTC. Translated, it gives CASSLVAATNYGYTF. The genes are TRBV5-5 and TRBJ1-2; no reliable D call. The CDR3 has 15 amino acids. V was cut by 0 bases and J by 0 bases, with 9 bases left in between. CDR1 and CDR2 from the germline V gene are SGHKS and YYEKEE (reference sequence).

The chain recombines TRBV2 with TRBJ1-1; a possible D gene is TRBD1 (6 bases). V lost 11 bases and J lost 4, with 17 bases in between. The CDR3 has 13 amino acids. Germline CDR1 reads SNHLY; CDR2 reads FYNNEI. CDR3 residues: CAGAGGRGTEAFF. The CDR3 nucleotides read TGTGCCGGGGCCGGGGGGCGCGGCACTGAAGCTTTCTTT.

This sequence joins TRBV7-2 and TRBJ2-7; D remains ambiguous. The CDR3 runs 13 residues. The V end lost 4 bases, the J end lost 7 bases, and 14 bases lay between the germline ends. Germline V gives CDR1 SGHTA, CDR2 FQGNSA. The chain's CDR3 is CASSSEARSEQYF. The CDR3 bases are TGTGCCAGCAGCTCTGAAGCGAGAAGTGAGCAGTACTTC.

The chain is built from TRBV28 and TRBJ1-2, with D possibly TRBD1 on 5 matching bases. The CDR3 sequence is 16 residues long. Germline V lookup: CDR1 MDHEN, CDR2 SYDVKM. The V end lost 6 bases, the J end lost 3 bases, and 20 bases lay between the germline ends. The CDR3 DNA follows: TGTGCCAGCAGCCCCCAAGGGGAATGGGTCTACTATGGCTACACCTTC. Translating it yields CASSPQGEWVYYGYTF.

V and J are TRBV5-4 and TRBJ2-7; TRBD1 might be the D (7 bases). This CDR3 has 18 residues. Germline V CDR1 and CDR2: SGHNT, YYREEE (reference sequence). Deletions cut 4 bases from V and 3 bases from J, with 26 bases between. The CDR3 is CASSPPGGRQGPNYEQYF. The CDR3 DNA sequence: TGTGCCAGCAGCCCTCCCGGGGGTAGACAGGGCCCCAACTACGAGCAGTACTTC.

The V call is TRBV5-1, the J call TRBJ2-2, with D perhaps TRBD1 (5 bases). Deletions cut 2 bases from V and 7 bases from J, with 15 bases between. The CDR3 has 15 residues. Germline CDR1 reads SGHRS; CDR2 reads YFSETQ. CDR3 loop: CASSFRQGRNGELFF. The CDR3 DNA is TGCGCCAGCAGCTTCAGGCAGGGCCGCAACGGGGAGCTGTTTTTT.

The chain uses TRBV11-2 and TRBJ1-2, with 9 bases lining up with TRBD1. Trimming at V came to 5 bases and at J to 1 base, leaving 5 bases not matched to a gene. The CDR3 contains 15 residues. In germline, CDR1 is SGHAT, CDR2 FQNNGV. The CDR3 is CASSPGTGSNYGYTF. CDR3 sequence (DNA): TGTGCCAGCAGCCCCGGGACAGGGAGTAACTATGGCTACACCTTC. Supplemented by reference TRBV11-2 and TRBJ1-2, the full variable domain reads EAGVAQSPRYKIIEKRQSVAFWCNPISGHATLYWYQQILGQGPKLLIQFQNNGVVDDSQLPKDRFSAERLKGVDSTLKIQPAKLEDSAVYLCASSPGTGSNYGYTFGSGTRLTVV.

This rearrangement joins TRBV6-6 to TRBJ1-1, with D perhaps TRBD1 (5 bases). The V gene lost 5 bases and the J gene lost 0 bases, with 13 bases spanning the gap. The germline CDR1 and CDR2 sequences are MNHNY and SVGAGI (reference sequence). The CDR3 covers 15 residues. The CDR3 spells CASSPPDRLNTEAFF. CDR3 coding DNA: TGTGCCAGCAGTCCGCCCGACAGACTGAACACTGAAGCTTTCTTT.

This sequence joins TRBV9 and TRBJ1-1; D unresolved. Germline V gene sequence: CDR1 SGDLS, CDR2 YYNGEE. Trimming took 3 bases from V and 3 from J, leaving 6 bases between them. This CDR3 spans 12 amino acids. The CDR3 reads CASSDQYTEAFF. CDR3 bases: TGTGCCAGCAGCGATCAGTACACTGAAGCTTTCTTT.

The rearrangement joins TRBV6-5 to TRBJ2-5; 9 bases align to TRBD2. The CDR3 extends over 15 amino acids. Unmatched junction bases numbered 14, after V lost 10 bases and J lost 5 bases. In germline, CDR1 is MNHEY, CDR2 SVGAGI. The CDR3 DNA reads TGTGCCACCCGAAAAGGGACTAGCATTGAGGAGACCCAGTACTTC. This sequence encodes CATRKGTSIEETQYF.

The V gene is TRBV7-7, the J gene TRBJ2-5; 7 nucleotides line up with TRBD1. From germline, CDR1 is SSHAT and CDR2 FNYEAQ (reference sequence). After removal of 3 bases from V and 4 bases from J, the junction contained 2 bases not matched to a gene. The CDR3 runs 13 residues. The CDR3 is CASSLAGGETQYF. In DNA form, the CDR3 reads TGTGCCAGCAGCTTGGCAGGGGGAGAGACCCAGTACTTC.

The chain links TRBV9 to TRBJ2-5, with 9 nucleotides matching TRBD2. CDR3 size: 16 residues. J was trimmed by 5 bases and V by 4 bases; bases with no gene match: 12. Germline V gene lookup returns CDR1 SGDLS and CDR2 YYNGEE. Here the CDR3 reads CASSLGGTSWGETQYF. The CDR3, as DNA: TGTGCCAGCAGCTTAGGTGGGACTAGCTGGGGGGAGACCCAGTACTTC.

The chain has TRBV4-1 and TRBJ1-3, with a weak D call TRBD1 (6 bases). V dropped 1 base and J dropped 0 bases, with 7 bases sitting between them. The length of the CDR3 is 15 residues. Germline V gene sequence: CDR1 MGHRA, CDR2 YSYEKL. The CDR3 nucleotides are TGCGCCAGCAGCCAAGCGGACAGCTCTGGAAACACCATATATTTT. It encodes CASSQADSSGNTIYF.

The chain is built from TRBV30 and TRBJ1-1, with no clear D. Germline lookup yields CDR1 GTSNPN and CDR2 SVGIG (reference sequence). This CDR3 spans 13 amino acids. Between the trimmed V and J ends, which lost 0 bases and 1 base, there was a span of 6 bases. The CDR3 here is CAWSVEGNTEAFF. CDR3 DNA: TGTGCCTGGAGTGTCGAGGGGAACACTGAAGCTTTCTTT.

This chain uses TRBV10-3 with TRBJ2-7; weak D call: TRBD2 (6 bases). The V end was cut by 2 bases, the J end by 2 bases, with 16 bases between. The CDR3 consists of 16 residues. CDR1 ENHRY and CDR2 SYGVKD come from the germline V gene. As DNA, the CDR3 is TGTGCCATCAGTGAGCGGGGGAAGAAGTGGCCCTACGAGCAGTACTTC. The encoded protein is CAISERGKKWPYEQYF.

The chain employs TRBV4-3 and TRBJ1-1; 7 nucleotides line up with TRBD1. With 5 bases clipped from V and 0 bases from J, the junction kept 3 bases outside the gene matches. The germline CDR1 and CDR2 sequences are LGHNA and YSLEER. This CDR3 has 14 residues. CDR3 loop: CASSKDRMNTEAFF. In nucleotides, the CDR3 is TGCGCCAGCAGCAAGGACAGGATGAACACTGAAGCTTTCTTT.

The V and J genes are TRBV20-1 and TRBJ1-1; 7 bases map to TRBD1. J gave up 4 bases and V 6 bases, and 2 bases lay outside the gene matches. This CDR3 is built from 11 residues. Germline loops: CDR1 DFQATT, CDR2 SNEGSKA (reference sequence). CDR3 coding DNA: TGCAGTGCCACAGGGGCCACTGAAGCTTTCTTT. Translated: CSATGATEAFF.

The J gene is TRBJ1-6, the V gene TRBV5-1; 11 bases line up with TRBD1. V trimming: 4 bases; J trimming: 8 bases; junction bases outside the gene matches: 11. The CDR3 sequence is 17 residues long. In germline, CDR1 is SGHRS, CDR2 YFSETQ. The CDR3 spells CASSTGQGGYMDSPLHF. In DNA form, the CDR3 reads TGCGCCAGCAGCACGGGACAGGGGGGATATATGGATTCACCCCTCCACTTT.

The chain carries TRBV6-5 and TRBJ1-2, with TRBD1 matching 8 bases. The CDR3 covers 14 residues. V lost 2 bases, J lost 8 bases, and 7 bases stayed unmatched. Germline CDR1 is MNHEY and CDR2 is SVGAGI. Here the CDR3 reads CASSYGRGRDGYTF. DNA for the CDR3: TGTGCCAGCAGTTACGGCAGGGGGCGGGACGGCTACACCTTC.

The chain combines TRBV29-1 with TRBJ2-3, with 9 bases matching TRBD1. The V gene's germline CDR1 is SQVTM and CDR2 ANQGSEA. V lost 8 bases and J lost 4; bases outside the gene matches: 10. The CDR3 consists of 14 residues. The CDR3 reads CSSSGQGSPDTQYF. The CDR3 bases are TGCAGCTCTAGCGGACAGGGGTCCCCAGATACGCAGTATTTT.

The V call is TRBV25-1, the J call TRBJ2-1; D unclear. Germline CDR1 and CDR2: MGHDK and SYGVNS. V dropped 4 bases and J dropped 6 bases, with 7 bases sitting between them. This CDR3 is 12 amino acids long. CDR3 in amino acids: CASSVSSNEQFF. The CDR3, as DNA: TGTGCCAGCAGTGTGAGTTCCAATGAGCAGTTCTTC. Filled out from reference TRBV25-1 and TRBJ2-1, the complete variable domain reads EADIYQTPRYLVIGTGKKITLECSQTMGHDKMYWYQQDPGMELHLIHYSYGVNSTEKGDLSSESTVSRIRTEHFPLTLESARPSHTSQYLCASSVSSNEQFFGPGTRLTVL.

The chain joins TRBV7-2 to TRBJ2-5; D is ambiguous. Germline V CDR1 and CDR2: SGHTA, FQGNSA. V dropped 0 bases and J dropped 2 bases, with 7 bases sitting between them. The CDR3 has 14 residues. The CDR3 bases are TGTGCCAGCAGCTTAGCCACAAAACAAGAGACCCAGTACTTC. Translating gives CASSLATKQETQYF.

In DNA form, the CDR3 reads TGCGCCAGCAGCCAAGATTCAGGATCGAACACTGAAGCTTTCTTT. It encodes CASSQDSGSNTEAFF. The J gene is TRBJ1-1, the V gene TRBV4-1; no firm D call. Trimming cost V 0 bases and J 1 base, with 9 bases left between them. Germline values: CDR1 MGHRA, CDR2 YSYEKL. The CDR3 has 15 amino acids.

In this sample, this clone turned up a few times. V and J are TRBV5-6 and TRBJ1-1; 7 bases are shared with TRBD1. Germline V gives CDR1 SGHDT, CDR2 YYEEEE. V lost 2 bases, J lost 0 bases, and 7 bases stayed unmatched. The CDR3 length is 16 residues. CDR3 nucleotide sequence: TGTGCCAGCAGCTTCCGGGACAGATACATGAACACTGAAGCTTTCTTT. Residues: CASSFRDRYMNTEAFF.

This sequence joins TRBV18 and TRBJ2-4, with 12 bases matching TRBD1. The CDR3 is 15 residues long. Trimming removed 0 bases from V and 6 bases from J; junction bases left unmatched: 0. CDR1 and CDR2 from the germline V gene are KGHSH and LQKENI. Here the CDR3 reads CASSPPGQGANIQYF. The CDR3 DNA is TGTGCCAGCTCACCACCGGGACAGGGGGCAAACATTCAGTACTTC.

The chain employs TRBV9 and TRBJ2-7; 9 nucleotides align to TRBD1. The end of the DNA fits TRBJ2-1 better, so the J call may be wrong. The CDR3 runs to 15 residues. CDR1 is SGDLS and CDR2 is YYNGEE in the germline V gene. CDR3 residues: CASSVEGQGADEQFF. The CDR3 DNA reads TGTGCCAGCAGCGTAGAGGGACAGGGAGCGGATGAGCAGTTCTTC.

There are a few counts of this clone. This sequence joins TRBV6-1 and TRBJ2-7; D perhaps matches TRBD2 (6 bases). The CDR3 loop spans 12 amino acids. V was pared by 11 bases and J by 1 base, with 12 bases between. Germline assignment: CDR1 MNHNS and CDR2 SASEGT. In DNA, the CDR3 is TGTGCCGGGTCTAGCGATTCCTACGAGCAGTACTTC. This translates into CAGSSDSYEQYF.

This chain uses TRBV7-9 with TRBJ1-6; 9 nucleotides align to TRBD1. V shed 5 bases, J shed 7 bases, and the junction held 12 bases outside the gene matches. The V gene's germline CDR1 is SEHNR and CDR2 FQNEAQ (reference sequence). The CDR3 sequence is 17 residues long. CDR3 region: CASSPPGQGPGNSPLHF. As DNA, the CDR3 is TGTGCCAGCAGCCCCCCGGGACAGGGTCCAGGGAATTCACCCCTCCACTTT.

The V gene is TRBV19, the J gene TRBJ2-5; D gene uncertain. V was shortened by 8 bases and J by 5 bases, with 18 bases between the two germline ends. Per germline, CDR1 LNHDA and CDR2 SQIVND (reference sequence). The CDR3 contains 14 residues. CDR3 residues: CASANLRFGETQYF. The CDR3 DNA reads TGTGCCAGTGCGAACCTCCGATTCGGGGAGACCCAGTACTTC.

CDR3 coding DNA: TGTGCCGTTAGCGGGAGACAAGGCAATGAGCAGTTCTTC. Protein: CAVSGRQGNEQFF. This chain uses TRBV7-6 with TRBJ2-1, with TRBD2 matching over 9 bases. Germline V lookup: CDR1 SGHVS, CDR2 FNYEAQ. J lost 6 bases, V lost 11 bases, and 8 bases had no gene match. This CDR3 is 13 amino acids long.